The T cell receptor (beta chain) described here comes from a study of T cell responses to AZD1222 COVID-19 vaccine. Overall study findings and caveats: Spike was spanned by vaccine-associated CD4 TCRs, which were dominant at 160-218 and 743-854. Clonal diversity may have been underestimated, and the donors were mostly white British, with more females than males.

The analysis combined second doses at about 4 or about 12 weeks. Notes on this clone: Its matching antigen is unknown.

V lost 2 bases to trimming and J lost 3 bases, with 12 bases between them. Germline V gives CDR1 SGHDT, CDR2 YYEEEE. The CDR3 totals 14 residues. Measured with immunoSEQ multiplex PCR; TCRdb has only the in-frame clones, and not every one. The sample yields some 70,000 clones, approximately 80% seen once. The sequence came from an adult who received the AZD1222 COVID-19 vaccine. Sample: peripheral blood, taken 28 days after the second AZD1222 dose. The rearrangement joins TRBV5-6 to TRBJ2-7; D is perhaps TRBD1 (6 bases). The CDR3: CASSFGKGVYEQYF. CDR3 sequence (DNA): TGTGCCAGCAGCTTCGGAAAGGGGGTCTACGAGCAGTACTTC.